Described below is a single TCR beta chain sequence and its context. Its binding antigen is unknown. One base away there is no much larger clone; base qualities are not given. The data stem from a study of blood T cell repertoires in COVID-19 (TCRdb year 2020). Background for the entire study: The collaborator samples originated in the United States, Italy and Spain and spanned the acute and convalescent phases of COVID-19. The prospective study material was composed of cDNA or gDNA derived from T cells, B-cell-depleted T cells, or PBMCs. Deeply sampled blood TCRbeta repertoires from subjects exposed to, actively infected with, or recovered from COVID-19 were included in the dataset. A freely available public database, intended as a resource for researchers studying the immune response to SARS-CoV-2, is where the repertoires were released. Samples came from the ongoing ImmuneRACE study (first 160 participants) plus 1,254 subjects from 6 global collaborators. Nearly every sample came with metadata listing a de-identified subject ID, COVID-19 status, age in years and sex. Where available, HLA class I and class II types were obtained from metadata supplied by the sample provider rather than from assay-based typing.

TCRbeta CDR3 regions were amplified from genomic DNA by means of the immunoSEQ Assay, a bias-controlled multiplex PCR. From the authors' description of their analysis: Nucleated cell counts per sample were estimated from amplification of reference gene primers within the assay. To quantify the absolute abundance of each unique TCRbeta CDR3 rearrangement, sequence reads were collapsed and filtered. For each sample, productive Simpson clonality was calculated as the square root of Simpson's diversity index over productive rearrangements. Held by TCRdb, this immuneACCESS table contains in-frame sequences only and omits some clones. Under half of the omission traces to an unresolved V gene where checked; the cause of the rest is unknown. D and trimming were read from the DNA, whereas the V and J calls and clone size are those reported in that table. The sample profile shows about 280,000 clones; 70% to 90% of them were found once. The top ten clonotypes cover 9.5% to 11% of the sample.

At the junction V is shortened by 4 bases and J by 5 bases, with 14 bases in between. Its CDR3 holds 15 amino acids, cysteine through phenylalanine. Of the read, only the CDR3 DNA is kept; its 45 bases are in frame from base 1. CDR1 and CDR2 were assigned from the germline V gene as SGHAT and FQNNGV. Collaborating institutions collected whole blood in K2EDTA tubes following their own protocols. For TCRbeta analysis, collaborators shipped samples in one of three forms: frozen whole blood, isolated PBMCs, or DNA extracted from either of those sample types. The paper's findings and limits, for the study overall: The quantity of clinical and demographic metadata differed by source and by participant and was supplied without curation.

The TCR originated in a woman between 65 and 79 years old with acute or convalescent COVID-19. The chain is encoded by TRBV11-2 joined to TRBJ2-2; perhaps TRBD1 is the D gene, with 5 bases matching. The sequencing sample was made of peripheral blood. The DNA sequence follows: TGTGCCAGCAGCTCCTCAGGGTCGCGGACCGGGGAGCTGTTTTTT. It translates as CASSSSGSRTGELFF.